This T cell receptor beta chain emerged from a study of blood T cells in healthy people across ages. This clonotype was found a few times. The junction had 9 bases not matched to a gene; V was cut back by 6 bases and J by 4 bases. Germline V gives CDR1 MDHEN, CDR2 SYDVKM. The CDR3 extends over 15 amino acids. The use of a sample-barcoded 5' primer and a J-beta primer mix characterized a second PCR of 7 to 11 cycles. No fewer than 3 million CDR3-containing paired-end reads came from each sample. TCRdb re-derived calls from the 5' RACE reads in MiXCR, one entry per CDR3 protein. In the table there are around 2 million distinct CDR3 sequences, roughly two fifths of which are singletons.

The sample consisted of blood. This TCR came from a human donor in good health. This rearrangement joins TRBV28 to TRBJ1-5, with 7 bases lining up with TRBD1. CDR3 region: CASSPGTANNQPQHF. DNA for the CDR3: TGTGCCAGCAGCCCCGGGACAGCGAATAATCAGCCCCAGCATTTT.